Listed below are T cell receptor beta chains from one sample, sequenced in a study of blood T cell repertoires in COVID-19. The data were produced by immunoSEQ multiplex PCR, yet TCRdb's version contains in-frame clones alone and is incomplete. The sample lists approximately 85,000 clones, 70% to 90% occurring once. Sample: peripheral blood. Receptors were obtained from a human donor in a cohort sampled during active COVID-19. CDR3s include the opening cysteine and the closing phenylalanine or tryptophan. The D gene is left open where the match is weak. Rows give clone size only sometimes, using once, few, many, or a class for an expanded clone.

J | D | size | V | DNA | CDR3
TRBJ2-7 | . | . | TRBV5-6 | TGTGCCAGCAGCTCGACAGGAACCTACGAGCAGTACTTC | CASSSTGTYEQYF
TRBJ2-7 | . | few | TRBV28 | TGTGCCAGCACCGTCTTAGGGGACGAGCAGTACTTC | CASTVLGDEQYF
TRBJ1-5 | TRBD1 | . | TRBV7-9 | TGTGCCAGCAGCCCGCAGGACAGGGCGAGCAATCAGCCCCAGCATTTT | CASSPQDRASNQPQHF
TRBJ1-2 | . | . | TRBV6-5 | TGTGCCAGCAGTTACACCACAGGGAAGGGCTACACCTTC | CASSYTTGKGYTF
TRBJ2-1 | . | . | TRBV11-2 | TGTGCCAGCAGCTTAGTTTTGAGTGGGGCGGGGCTGTACAATGAGCAGTTCTTC | CASSLVLSGAGLYNEQFF
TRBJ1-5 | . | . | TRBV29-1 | TGCAGCGTCTCACAGGGAGACCTCAATCAGCCCCAGCATTTT | CSVSQGDLNQPQHF
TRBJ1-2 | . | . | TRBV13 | TGTGCCAGCAGCTTGAAGTACCACAGAGACGACTATGGCTACACCTTC | CASSLKYHRDDYGYTF
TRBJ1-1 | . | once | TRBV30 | TGTGCCTGGATCTGGGGCCAGGGGACTGAAGCTTTCTTT | CAWIWGQGTEAFF
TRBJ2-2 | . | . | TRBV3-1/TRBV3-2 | TGTGCCAGCAGCCAAAGAGGGGGGGGCACCGGGGAGCTGTTTTTT | CASSQRGGGTGELFF
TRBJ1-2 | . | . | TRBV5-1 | TGCGCCAGCAGCTTGCCGGGGACTCCAAAAGGCTACACCTTC | CASSLPGTPKGYTF
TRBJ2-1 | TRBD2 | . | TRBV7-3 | TGTGCCAGCAGCTTAGCTAGCGGGGGGCGGAATGAGCAGTTCTTC | CASSLASGGRNEQFF
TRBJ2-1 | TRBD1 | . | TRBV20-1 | TGCAGTGCTAGTGAAGGGGGCAACTATGAGCAGTTCTTC | CSASEGGNYEQFF
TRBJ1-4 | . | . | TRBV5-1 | TGCGCCAGCAGTAAACAGGGAACTAATGAAAAACTGTTTTTT | CASSKQGTNEKLFF
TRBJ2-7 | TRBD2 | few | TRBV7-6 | TGTGCCAGCAGCCCCAACTGGGAGGGAAAGCAGTACTTC | CASSPNWEGKQYF
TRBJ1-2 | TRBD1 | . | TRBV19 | TGTGCCAGTACCCGGACAGACAGGGTGATTTATGGCTACACCTTC | CASTRTDRVIYGYTF
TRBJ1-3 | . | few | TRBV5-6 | TGTGCCAGCAGCTGGCCCACGGGAAACACCATATATTTT | CASSWPTGNTIYF
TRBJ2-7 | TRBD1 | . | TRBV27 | TGTGCCAGCAGGAGGGACAGCTCCTACGAGCAGTACTTC | CASRRDSSYEQYF
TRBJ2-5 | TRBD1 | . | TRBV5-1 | TGCGCCAGCAGACTAGGGACAGTACAAGAGACCCAGTACTTC | CASRLGTVQETQYF
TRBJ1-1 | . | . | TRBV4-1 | TGCGCCAGCAGCCAAGCCCGGACAGACTTAACTGAAGCTTTCTTT | CASSQARTDLTEAFF
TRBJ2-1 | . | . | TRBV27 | TGTGCCAGCAGTTTACCCGGCTACAATGAGCAGTTCTTC | CASSLPGYNEQFF
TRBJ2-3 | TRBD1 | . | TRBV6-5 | TGTGCCAGCAGTACAGGGGCCTACATCACAGATACGCAGTATTTT | CASSTGAYITDTQYF
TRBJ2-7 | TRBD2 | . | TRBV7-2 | TGTGCCAGCAGCTCCGGACTAGCCGGCTACGAGCAGTACTTC | CASSSGLAGYEQYF
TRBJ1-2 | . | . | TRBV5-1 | TGCGCCAGCAGCTTCGAAGGGGCAAATGGCTACACCTTC | CASSFEGANGYTF
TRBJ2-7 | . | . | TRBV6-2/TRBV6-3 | TGTGCCAGCAGTGACCCCCGGGACACGCACTCCTACGAGCAGTACTTC | CASSDPRDTHSYEQYF
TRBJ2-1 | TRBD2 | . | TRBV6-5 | TGTGCCAGCAGGAGCGGGACTAGCTTGAATGAGCAGTTCTTC | CASRSGTSLNEQFF
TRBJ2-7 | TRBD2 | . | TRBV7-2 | TGTGCCAGCAGCCCGGTGGGACTAGCGGACTCCTACGAGCAGTACTTC | CASSPVGLADSYEQYF
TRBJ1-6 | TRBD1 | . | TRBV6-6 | TGTGCCAGCATTCCAACAGGGGGGGATTCACCCCTCCACTTT | CASIPTGGDSPLHF
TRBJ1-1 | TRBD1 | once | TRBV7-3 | TGTGCCAGCAGCTTAACTGCAGGACAGGGAAAAGCTTTCTTT | CASSLTAGQGKAFF
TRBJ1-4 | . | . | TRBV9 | TGTGCCAGCAGCGGCGGCGCAACTAATGAAAAACTGTTTTTT | CASSGGATNEKLFF
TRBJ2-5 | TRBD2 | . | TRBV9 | TGTGCCAGCAGCGTAGGGAGCGGGGGCCTGAATAGAAATACCCAGTACTTC | CASSVGSGGLNRNTQYF
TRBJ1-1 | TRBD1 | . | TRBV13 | TGTGCCAGCAGTTGGAGGGGGCGGTTTGGGGACACTGAAGCTTTCTTT | CASSWRGRFGDTEAFF
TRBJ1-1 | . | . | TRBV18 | TGTGCCAGCTCACCTCAATCCTCCCGAACGGGGGGCACTGAAGCTTTCTTT | CASSPQSSRTGGTEAFF
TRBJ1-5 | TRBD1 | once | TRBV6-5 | TGTGCCAGCCGACAGGGTGGGGTCACTCAGCCCCAGCATTTT | CASRQGGVTQPQHF